The entry that follows covers one TCR beta chain sequence. Its antigen remains unknown. Measured with immunoSEQ multiplex PCR; TCRdb has only the in-frame clones, and not every one. In the table there are some 20,000 clones, approximately 82% of which are singletons. This sample is drawn from a study of early stage breast cancer tumors. Study results and limitations: Commonly generated sequences made up most enriched TCRB sequences shared between patients.

The V gene lost 6 bases and the J gene lost 7 bases, with 19 bases spanning the gap. CDR1 is SQVTM and CDR2 is ANQGSEA in the germline V gene. This CDR3 spans 14 amino acids. The genes are TRBV29-1 and TRBJ2-1, with D possibly being TRBD2 (6 bases). Sequenced input: blood. This TCR derives from a person aged 70 to 85 with breast cancer. The CDR3 loop reads CSVVEGQGGNEQFF. The DNA for the CDR3 is TGCAGCGTGGTGGAGGGTCAGGGTGGAAATGAGCAGTTCTTC.